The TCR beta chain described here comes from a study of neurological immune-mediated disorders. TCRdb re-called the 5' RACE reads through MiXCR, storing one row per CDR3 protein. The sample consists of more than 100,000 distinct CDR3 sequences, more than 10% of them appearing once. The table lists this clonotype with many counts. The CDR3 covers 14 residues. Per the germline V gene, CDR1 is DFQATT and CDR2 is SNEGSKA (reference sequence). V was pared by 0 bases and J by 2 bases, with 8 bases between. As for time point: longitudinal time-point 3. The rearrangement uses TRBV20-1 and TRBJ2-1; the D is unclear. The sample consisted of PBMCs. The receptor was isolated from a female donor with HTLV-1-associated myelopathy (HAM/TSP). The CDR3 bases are TGCAGTGCTAGAGACCCTCCCCCCTACAATGAGCAGTTCTTC. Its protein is CSARDPPPYNEQFF.